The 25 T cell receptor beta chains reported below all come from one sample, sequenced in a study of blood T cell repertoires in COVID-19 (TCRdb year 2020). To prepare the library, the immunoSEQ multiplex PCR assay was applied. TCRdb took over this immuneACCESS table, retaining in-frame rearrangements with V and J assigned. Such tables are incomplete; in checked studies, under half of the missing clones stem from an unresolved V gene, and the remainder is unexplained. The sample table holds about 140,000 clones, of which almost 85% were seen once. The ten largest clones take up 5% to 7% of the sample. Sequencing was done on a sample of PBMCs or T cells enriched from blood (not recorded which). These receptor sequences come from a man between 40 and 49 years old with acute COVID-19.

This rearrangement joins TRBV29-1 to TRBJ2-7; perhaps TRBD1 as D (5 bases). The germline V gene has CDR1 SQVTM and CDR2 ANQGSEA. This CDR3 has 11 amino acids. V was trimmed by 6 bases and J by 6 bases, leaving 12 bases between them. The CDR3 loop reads CSVAQGREQYF. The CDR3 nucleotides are TGCAGCGTCGCCCAGGGTCGCGAGCAGTACTTC.

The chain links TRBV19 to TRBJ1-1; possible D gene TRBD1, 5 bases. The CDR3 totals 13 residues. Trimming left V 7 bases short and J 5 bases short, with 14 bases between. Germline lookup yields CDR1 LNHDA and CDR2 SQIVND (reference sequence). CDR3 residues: CASTPTGGTEAFF. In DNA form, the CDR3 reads TGTGCCAGTACCCCCACCGGGGGTACTGAAGCTTTCTTT.

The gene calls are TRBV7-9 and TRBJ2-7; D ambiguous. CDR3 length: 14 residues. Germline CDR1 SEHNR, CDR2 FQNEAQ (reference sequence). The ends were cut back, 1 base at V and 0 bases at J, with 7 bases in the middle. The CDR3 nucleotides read TGTGCCAGCAGCTTAGATGTCAGCTCCTACGAGCAGTACTTC. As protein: CASSLDVSSYEQYF.

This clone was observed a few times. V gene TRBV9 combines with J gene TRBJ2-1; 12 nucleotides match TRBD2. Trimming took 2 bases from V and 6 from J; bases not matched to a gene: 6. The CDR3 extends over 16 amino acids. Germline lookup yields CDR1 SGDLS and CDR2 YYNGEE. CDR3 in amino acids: CASSVTSGGQFNEQFF. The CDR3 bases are TGTGCCAGCAGCGTCACTAGCGGGGGGCAGTTCAATGAGCAGTTCTTC.

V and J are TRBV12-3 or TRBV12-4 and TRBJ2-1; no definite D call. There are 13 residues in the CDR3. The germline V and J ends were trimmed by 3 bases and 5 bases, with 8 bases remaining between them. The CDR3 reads CASSFLRDNEQFF. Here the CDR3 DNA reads TGTGCCAGCAGTTTTTTACGGGACAATGAGCAGTTCTTC.

The CDR3: CASRSRVGLAGQSSYNEQFF. The CDR3 nucleotides read TGTGCCAGCAGATCTAGAGTTGGACTAGCGGGGCAAAGCTCCTACAATGAGCAGTTCTTC. The gene calls are TRBV28 and TRBJ2-1; 12 bases align to TRBD2. The CDR3 runs to 20 residues. J was trimmed by 0 bases and V by 6 bases; bases with no gene match: 15. Germline V gene lookup returns CDR1 MDHEN and CDR2 SYDVKM.

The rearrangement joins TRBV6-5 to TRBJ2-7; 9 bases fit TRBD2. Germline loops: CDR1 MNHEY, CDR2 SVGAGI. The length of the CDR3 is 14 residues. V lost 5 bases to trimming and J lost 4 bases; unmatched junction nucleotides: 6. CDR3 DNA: TGTGCCAGCAGTACCTCTAGCGGGGTTTACGAGCAGTACTTC. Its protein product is CASSTSSGVYEQYF.

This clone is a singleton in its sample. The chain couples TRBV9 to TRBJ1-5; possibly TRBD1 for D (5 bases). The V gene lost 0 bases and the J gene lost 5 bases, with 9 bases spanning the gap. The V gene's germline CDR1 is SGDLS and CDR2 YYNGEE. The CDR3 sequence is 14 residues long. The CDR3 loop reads CASSVGQNHQPQHF. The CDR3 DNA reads TGTGCCAGCAGCGTAGGACAGAATCATCAGCCCCAGCATTTT.

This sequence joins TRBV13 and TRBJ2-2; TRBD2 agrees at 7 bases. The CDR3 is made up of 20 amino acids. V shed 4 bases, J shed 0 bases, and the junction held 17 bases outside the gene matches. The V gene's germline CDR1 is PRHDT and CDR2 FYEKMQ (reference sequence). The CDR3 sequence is CASSWGGSPLAESNTGELFF. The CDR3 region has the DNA TGTGCCAGCAGCTGGGGGGGTTCTCCCCTAGCGGAGTCGAACACCGGGGAGCTGTTTTTT.

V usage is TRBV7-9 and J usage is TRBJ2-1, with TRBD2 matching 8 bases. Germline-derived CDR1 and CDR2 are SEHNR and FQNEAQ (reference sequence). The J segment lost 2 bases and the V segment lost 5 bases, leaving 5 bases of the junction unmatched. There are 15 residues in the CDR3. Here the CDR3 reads CASSPTSGAYNEQFF. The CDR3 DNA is TGTGCCAGCAGCCCTACTAGCGGCGCCTACAATGAGCAGTTCTTC.

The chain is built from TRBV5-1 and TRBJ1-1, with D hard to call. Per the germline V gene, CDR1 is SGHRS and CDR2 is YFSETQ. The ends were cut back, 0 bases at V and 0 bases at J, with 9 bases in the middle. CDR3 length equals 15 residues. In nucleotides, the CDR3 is TGCGCCAGCAGCTTGGCCGACAATGTGAACACTGAAGCTTTCTTT. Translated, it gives CASSLADNVNTEAFF.

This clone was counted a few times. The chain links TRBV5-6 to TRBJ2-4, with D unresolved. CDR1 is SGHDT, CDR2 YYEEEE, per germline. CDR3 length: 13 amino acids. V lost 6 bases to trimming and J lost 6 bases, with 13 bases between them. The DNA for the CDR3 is TGTGCCAGCAACCCTACTGGAGTAAACATTCAGTACTTC. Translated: CASNPTGVNIQYF.

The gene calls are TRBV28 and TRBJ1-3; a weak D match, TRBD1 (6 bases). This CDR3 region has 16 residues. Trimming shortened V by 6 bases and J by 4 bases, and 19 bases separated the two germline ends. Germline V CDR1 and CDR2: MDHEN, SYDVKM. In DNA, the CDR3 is TGTGCCAGCAGAGTTTTCGGGCAGGGGAGAGGAAACACCATATATTTT. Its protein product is CASRVFGQGRGNTIYF.

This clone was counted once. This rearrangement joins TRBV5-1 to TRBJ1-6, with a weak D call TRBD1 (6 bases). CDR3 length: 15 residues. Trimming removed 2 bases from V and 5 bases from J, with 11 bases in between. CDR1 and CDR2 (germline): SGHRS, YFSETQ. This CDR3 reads CASSFTGRDNSPLHF. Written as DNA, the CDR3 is TGCGCCAGCAGCTTTACAGGGAGGGATAATTCACCCCTCCACTTT.

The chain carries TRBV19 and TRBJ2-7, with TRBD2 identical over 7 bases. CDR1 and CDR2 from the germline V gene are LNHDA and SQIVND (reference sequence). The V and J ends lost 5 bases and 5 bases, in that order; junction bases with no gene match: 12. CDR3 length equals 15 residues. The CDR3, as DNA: TGTGCCAGTAGTCCCCCGGCGGGGGAGAGCGACGAGCAGTACTTC. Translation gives CASSPPAGESDEQYF. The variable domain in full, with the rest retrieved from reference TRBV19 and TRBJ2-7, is DGGITQSPKYLFRKEGQNVTLSCEQNLNHDAMYWYRQDPGQGLRLIYYSQIVNDFQKGDIAEGYSVSREKKESFPLTVTSAQKNPTAFYLCASSPPAGESDEQYFGPGTRLTVT.

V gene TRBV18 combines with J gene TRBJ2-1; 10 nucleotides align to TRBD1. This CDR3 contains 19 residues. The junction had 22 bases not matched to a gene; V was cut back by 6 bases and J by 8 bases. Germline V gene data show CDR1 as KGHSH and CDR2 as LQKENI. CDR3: CASSLDRGLRVAPLDEQFF. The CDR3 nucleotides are TGTGCCAGCTCGCTGGACAGGGGGTTGCGGGTCGCGCCCCTCGATGAGCAGTTCTTC.

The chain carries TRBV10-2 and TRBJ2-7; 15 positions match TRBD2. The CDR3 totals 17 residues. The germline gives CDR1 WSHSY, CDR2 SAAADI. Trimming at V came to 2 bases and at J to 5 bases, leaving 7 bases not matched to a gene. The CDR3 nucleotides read TGCGCCAGCAGTGAGACGGGACTAGCGGGGGGTCCGGACGAGCAGTACTTC. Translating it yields CASSETGLAGGPDEQYF.

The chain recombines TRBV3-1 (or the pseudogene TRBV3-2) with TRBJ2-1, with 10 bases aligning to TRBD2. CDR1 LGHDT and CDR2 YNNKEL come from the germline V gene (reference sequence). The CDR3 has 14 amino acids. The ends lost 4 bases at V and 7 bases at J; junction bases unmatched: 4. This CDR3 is CASSPSGRGNEQFF. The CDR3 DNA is TGTGCCAGCAGCCCTAGCGGGAGAGGGAATGAGCAGTTCTTC.

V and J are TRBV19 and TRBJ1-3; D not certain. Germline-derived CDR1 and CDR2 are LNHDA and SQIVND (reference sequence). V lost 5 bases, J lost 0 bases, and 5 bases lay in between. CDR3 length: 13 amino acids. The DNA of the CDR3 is TGTGCCAGTAGTGTCGGCTCTGGAAACACCATATATTTT. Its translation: CASSVGSGNTIYF.

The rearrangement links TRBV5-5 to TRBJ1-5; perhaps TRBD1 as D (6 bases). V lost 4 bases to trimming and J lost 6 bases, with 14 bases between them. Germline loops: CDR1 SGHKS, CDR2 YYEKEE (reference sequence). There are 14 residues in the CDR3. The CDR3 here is CASSPARGGQPQHF. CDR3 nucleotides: TGTGCCAGCAGCCCCGCCAGGGGCGGTCAGCCCCAGCATTTT.

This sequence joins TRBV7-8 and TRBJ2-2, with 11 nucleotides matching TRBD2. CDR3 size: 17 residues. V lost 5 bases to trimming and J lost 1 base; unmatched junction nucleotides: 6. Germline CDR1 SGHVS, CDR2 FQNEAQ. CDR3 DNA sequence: TGTGCCAGCAGCCTCCTCCTAGCGGGAGGGAACACCGGGGAGCTGTTTTTT. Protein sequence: CASSLLLAGGNTGELFF. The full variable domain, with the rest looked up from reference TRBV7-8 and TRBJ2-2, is GAGVSQSPRYKVAKRGQDVALRCDPISGHVSLFWYQQALGQGPEFLTYFQNEAQLDKSGLPSDRFFAERPEGSVSTLKIQRTQQEDSAVYLCASSLLLAGGNTGELFFGEGSRLTVL.

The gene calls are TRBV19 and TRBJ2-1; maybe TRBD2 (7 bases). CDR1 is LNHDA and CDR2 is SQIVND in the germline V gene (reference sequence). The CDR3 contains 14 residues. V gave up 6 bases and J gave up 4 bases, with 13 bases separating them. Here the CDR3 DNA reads TGTGCCAGTAGCAGGGGAGGGACATACAATGAGCAGTTCTTC. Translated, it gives CASSRGGTYNEQFF.

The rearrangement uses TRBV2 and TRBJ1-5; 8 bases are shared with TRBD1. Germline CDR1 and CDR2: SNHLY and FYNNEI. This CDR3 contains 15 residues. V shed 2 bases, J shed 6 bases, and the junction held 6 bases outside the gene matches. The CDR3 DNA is TGTGCCAGCAGTGAAATGAGACAGGGGACTCAGCCCCAGCATTTT. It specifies CASSEMRQGTQPQHF.

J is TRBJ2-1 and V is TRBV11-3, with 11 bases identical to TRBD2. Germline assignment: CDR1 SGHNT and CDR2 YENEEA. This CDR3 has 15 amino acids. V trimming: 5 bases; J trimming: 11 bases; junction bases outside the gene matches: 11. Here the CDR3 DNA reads TGTGCCAGCAGCGTGGAGGGACTAGCGGAAAATAAGCAGTTCTTC. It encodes CASSVEGLAENKQFF.

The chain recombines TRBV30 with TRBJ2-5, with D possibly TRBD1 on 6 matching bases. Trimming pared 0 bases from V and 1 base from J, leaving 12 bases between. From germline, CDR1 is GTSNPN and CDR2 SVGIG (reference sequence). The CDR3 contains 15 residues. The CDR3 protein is CAWSVQGGRQETQYF. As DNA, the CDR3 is TGTGCCTGGAGTGTACAGGGTGGGCGCCAAGAGACCCAGTACTTC.